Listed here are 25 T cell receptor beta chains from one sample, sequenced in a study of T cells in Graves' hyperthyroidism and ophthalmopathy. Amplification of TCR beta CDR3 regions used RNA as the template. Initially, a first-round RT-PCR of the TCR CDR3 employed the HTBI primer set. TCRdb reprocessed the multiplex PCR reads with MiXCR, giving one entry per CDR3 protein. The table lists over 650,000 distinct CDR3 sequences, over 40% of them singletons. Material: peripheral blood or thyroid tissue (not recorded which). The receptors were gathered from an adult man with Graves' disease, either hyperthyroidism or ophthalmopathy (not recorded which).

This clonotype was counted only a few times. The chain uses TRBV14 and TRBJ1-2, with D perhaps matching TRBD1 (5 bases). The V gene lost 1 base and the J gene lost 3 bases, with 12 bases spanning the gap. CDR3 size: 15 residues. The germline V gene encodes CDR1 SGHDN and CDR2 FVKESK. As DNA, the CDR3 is TGTGCCAGCAGCCAAGGACAGTTGAGACACTATGGCTACACCTTC. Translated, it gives CASSQGQLRHYGYTF.

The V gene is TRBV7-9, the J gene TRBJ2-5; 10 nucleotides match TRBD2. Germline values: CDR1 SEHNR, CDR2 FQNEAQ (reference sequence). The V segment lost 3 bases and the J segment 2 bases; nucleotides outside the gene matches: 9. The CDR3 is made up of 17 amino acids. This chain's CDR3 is CASSFGTSDRVQETQYF. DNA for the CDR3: TGTGCCAGCAGCTTCGGGACTAGCGACAGGGTTCAAGAGACCCAGTACTTC.

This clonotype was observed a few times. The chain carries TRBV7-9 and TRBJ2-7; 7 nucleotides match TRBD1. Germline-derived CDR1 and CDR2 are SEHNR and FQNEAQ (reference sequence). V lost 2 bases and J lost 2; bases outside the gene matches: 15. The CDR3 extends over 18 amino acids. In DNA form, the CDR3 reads TGTGCCAGCAGCTTAACGGGTTCCCCGGGACAGCACACCTACGAGCAGTACTTC. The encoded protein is CASSLTGSPGQHTYEQYF.

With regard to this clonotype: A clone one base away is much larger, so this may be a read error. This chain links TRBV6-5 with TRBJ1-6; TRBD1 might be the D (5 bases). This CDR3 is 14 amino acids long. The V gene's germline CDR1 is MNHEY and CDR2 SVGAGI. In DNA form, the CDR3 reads TGTGCCATCAGTTACGTAGGGGTTAGCTCACCCCTCCACTTT. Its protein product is CAISYVGVSSPLHF.

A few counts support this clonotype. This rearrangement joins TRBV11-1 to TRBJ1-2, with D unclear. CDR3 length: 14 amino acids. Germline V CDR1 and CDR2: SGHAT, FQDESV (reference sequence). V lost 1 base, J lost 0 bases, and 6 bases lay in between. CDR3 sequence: CASSLDTPNYGYTF. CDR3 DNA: TGTGCCAGCAGCTTAGATACGCCTAACTATGGCTACACCTTC.

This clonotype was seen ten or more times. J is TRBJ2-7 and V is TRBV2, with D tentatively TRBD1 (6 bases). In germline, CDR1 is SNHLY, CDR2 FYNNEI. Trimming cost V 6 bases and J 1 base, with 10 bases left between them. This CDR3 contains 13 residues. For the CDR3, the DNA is TGTGCCAGCAGAAGGGACACGTCCTACGAGCAGTACTTC. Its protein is CASRRDTSYEQYF.

The DNA for the CDR3 is TGCAGTGCTAGAGACCATTTTGAAGCTTTCTTT. Protein sequence: CSARDHFEAFF. The V and J genes are TRBV20-1 and TRBJ1-1; D call uncertain. V lost 0 bases to trimming and J lost 7 bases, with 6 bases between them. In germline, CDR1 is DFQATT, CDR2 SNEGSKA (reference sequence). This CDR3 is built from 11 residues.

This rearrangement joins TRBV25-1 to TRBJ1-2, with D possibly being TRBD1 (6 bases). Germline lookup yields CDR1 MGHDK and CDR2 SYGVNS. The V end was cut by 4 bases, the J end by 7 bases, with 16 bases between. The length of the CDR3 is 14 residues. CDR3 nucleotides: TGTGCCAGCAGTGCCTCCGGGACACCTTCTGGCTACACCTTC. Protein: CASSASGTPSGYTF.

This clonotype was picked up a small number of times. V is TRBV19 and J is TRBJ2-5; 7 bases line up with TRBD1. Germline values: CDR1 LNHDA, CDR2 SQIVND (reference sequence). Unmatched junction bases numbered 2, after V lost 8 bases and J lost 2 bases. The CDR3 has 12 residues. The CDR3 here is CASQQGQETQYF. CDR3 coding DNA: TGTGCCAGTCAACAGGGGCAAGAGACCCAGTACTTC.

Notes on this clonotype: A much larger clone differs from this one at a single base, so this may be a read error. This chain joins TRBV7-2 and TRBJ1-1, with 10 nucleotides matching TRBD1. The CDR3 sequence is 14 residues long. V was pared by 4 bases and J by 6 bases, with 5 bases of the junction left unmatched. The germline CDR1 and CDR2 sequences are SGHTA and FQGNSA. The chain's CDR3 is CASSWTGGGAEAFF. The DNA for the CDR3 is TGTGCCAGCAGCTGGACAGGGGGAGGCGCTGAAGCTTTCTTT.

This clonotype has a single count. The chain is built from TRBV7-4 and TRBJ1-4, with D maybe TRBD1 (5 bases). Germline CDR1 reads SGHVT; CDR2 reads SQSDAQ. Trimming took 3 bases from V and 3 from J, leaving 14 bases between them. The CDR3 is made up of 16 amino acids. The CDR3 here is CASSFRGSVPNEKLFF. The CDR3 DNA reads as TGTGCCAGCAGCTTCCGGGGCTCGGTTCCTAATGAAAAACTGTTTTTT. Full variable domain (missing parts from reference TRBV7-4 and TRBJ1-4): GAGVSQSPRYKVAKRGRDVALRCDSISGHVTLYWYRQTLGQGSEVLTYSQSDAQRDKSGRPSGRFSAERPERSVSTLKIQRTEQGDSAVYLCASSFRGSVPNEKLFFGSGTQLSVL.

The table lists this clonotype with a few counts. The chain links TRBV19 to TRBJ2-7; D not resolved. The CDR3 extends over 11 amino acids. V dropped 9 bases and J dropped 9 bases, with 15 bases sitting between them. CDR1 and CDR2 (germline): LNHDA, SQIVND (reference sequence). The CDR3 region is CASGDLLGQYF. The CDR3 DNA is TGTGCCAGCGGAGACTTGCTTGGGCAGTACTTC.

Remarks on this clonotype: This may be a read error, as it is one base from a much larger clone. CDR3 sequence reads: CATQVGNEAFF. CDR3 sequence (DNA): TGTGCCACACAGGTTGGCAATGAAGCTTTCTTT. The chain links TRBV24-1 to TRBJ1-1; perhaps TRBD1 as D (5 bases). V was shortened by 10 bases and J by 7 bases, with 12 bases between the two germline ends. In germline, CDR1 is KGHDR, CDR2 SFDVKD. This CDR3 comprises 11 residues.

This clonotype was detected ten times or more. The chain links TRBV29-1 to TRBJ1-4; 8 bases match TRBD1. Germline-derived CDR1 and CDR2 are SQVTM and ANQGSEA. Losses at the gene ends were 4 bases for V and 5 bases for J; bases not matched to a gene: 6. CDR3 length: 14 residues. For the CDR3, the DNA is TGCAGCGTTGGCGGGACAGGTCAAAATGAAAAACTGTTTTTT. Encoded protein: CSVGGTGQNEKLFF.

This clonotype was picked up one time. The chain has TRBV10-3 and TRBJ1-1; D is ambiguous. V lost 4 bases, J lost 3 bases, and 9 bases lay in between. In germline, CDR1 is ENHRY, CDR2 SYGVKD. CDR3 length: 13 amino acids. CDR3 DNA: TGTGCCATCAGTGGACGGGGTGACACTGAAGCTTTCTTT. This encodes CAISGRGDTEAFF.

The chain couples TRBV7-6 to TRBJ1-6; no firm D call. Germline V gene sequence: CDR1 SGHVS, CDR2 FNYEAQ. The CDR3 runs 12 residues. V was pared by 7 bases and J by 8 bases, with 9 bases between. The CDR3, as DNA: TGTGCCAGCATCCAGAGGGATTCACCCCTCCACTTT. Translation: CASIQRDSPLHF.

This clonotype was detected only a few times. The CDR3 sequence: CASSRAGQYTEAFF. DNA of the CDR3: TGTGCCAGCAGCCGCGCGGGACAGTACACTGAAGCTTTCTTT. This chain connects TRBV7-2 to TRBJ1-1; TRBD1 aligns across 7 bases. The CDR3 runs to 14 residues. Germline CDR1 SGHTA, CDR2 FQGNSA. Unmatched junction bases numbered 6, after V lost 5 bases and J lost 3 bases. Looking up the rest from reference TRBV7-2 and TRBJ1-1 gives the full variable domain: GAGVSQSPSNKVTEKGKDVELRCDPISGHTALYWYRQSLGQGLEFLIYFQGNSAPDKSGLPSDRFSAERTGGSVSTLTIQRTQQEDSAVYLCASSRAGQYTEAFFGQGTRLTVV.

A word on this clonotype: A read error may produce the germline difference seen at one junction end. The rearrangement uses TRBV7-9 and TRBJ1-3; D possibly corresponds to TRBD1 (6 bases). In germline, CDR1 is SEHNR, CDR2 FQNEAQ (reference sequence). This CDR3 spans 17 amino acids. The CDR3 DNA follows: TGCGCCAGCAGCCAAGAGGGTCAGGGGTTCTCTGGAAACACCATATATTTT. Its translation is CASSQEGQGFSGNTIYF.

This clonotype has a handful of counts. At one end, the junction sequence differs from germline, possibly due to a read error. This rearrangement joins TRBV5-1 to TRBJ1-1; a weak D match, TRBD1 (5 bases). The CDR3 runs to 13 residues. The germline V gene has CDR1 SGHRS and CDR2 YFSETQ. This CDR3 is CASSFQGNPEAFF. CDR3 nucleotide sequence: TGTGCCAGCAGCTTCCAGGGAAATCCTGAAGCTTTCTTT.

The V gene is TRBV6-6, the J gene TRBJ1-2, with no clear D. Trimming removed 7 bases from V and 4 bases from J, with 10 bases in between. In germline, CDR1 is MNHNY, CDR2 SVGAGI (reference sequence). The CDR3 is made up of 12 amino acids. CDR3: CASKDRGYGYTF. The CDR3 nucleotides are TGTGCCAGCAAGGATCGGGGCTATGGCTACACCTTC.

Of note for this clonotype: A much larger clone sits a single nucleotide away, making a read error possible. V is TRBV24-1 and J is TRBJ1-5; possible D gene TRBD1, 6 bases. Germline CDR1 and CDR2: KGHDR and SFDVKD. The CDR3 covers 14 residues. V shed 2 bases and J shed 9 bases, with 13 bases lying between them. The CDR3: CATSDWGGHRPQHF. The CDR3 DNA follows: TGTGCCACCAGTGATTGGGGGGGGCATCGGCCCCAGCATTTT.

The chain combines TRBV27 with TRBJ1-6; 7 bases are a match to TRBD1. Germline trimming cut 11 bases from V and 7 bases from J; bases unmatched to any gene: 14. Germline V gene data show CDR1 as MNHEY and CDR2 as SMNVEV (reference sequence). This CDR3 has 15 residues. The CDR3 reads CASSREGALNSPLHF. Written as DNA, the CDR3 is TGTGCCTCCAGTCGGGAGGGGGCGTTGAATTCACCCCTCCACTTT.

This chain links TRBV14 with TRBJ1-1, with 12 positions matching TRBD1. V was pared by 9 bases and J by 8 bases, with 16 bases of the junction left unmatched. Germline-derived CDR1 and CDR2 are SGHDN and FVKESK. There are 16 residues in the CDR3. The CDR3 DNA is TGTGCCAGTAGTATAGCCCTTCCCGGGACAGGGGGCGAAGCTTTCTTT. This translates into CASSIALPGTGGEAFF.

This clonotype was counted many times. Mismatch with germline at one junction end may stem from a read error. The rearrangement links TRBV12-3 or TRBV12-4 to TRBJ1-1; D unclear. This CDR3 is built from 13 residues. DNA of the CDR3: TGTGCCAGTAGTTTTTCACCGAACACTGAAGCTTTCTTT. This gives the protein CASSFSPNTEAFF.

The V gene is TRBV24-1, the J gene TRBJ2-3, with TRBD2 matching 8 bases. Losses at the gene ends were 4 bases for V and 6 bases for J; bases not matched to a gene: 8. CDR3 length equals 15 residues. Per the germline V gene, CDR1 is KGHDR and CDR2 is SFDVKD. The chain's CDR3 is CATSEPGTSVDTQYF. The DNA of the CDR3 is TGTGCCACCAGTGAACCCGGGACTAGTGTGGATACGCAGTATTTT.